The next 5 T cell receptor beta chains were all read from a single sample in a study of identical twins. TCRdb ran MiXCR on the 5' RACE reads and lists one entry per CDR3 protein. The table has approximately 1.8 million distinct CDR3 sequences, 25% to 35% seen once; the top ten hold about 0.25%. The sample comprised cord blood. Receptor source: a newborn girl in good health.

In its sample, this clonotype was seen a few times. J is TRBJ1-2 and V is TRBV25-1; a weak D match, TRBD1 (5 bases). The CDR3 loop spans 13 amino acids. CDR1 is MGHDK and CDR2 is SYGVNS in the germline V gene. V was clipped by 3 bases and J by 13 bases, with 18 bases between them. In nucleotides, the CDR3 is TGTGCCAGCAGTGATCCGATGGACCGGGGCGTCACCTTC. This codes for CASSDPMDRGVTF.

This clonotype turned up a few times. This chain uses TRBV2 with TRBJ2-1; no clear D gene. Germline CDR1 and CDR2: SNHLY and FYNNEI. The germline V and J ends were trimmed by 4 bases and 8 bases, with 21 bases remaining between them. The CDR3 contains 16 residues. DNA of the CDR3: TGTGCCAGCAGTGGGCGGTGGGTTGCTAGTGGGGATGAGCAGTTCTTC. It codes for CASSGRWVASGDEQFF.

The chain joins TRBV5-1 to TRBJ2-1, with TRBD2 matching over 13 bases. The length of the CDR3 is 16 residues. Trimming removed 4 bases from V and 7 bases from J; junction bases left unmatched: 8. From germline, CDR1 is SGHRS and CDR2 YFSETQ. This CDR3 reads CASSPFPTSGRNEQFF. CDR3 in DNA: TGCGCCAGCAGCCCATTCCCGACTAGCGGGAGGAATGAGCAGTTCTTC.

Worth noting for this clonotype: At one end the junction does not follow the germline gene, possibly because of a read error. The rearrangement links TRBV15 to TRBJ2-7, with D uncertain. CDR1 and CDR2 (germline): LNHNV, YYDKDF (reference sequence). The CDR3 covers 16 residues. The CDR3 DNA reads as TGTGCCACCATCAGATCTACCCCGGCCCAAGGAAGTGAGCAGTACTTC. Its translation is CATIRSTPAQGSEQYF.

This clonotype showed up just a few times. This rearrangement joins TRBV5-1 to TRBJ1-5, with a possible D match to TRBD1 (6 bases). Looked up from germline, CDR1 is SGHRS and CDR2 is YFSETQ. Trimming cost V 2 bases and J 3 bases, with 18 bases left between them. This CDR3 is 17 amino acids long. The CDR3 here is CASSFSTGPFSNQPQHF. The CDR3 nucleotides are TGCGCCAGCAGCTTCTCGACAGGCCCTTTCTCCAATCAGCCCCAGCATTTT.